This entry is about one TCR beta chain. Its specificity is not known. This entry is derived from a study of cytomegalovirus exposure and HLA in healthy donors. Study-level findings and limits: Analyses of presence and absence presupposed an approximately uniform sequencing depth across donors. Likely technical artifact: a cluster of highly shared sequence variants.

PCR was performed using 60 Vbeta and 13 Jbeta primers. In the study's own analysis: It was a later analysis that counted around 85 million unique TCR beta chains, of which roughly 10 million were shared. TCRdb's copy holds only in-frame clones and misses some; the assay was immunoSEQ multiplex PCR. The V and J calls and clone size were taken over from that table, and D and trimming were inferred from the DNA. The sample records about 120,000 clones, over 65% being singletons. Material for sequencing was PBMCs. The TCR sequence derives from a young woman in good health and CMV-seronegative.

CDR3 residues: CASSPTYSYYEQYF. The CDR3 coding sequence is TGTGCCAGTAGTCCCACGTACAGTTACTACGAGCAGTACTTC. The chain links TRBV19 to TRBJ2-7, with D hard to call. The germline V and J ends were trimmed by 5 bases and 3 bases, with 14 bases remaining between them. CDR3 length equals 14 residues. The germline CDR1 and CDR2 sequences are LNHDA and SQIVND (reference sequence).